A single sample gave rise to the 4 T cell receptor beta chains below, sequenced in a study of tissue T cells after allogeneic stem cell transplantation. The method was immunoSEQ multiplex PCR; TCRdb's version includes in-frame clones alone and lacks a portion of them. The data hold 26,000 or so clones, with roughly nine tenths observed a single time. Sequences were derived from blood, sampled before transplantation. Receptor source: a male donor at least 60 years old who later had graft-versus-host disease after an allogeneic stem cell transplant.

The gene calls are TRBV27 and TRBJ1-3, with no clear D. Per the germline V gene, CDR1 is MNHEY and CDR2 is SMNVEV (reference sequence). The CDR3 loop spans 16 amino acids. V gave up 3 bases and J gave up 0 bases, with 12 bases separating them. CDR3: CASSFTSPASGNTIYF. The DNA for the CDR3 is TGTGCCAGCAGTTTTACCAGTCCTGCCTCTGGAAACACCATATATTTT.

J is TRBJ2-7 and V is TRBV7-2; 10 bases are shared with TRBD2. The CDR3 contains 19 residues. V dropped 8 bases and J dropped 2; count of bases not matched to a gene: 21. Germline V CDR1 and CDR2: SGHTA, FQGNSA. The CDR3 nucleotides are TGTGCCAGCTCCCTCGGTGGGGGTCTTAGCGGGAGGCGGACCTACGAGCAGTACTTC. It specifies CASSLGGGLSGRRTYEQYF.

The CDR3 bases are TGCGCCAGCAGTGATGGATCCAGGACAGGGCCCTCCTACGAGCAGTACTTC. Translation: CASSDGSRTGPSYEQYF. The chain combines TRBV10-1 with TRBJ2-7; 8 bases match TRBD1. V gave up 3 bases and J gave up 0 bases; unmatched junction bases: 10. Germline values: CDR1 WNHNN, CDR2 SYGVQD (reference sequence). This CDR3 spans 17 amino acids.

The rearrangement uses TRBV4-1 and TRBJ2-5; TRBD2 matches at 8 bases. Germline lookup yields CDR1 MGHRA and CDR2 YSYEKL. This CDR3 contains 18 residues. Trimming took 5 bases from V and 2 from J; bases not matched to a gene: 16. The DNA for the CDR3 is TGCGCCAGCAGCGGCGGGGCGGGGGGTCCCCCGCAACAAGAGACCCAGTACTTC. This gives the protein CASSGGAGGPPQQETQYF.